This T cell receptor beta chain appears in the sequencing data of a study of a mutant IDH1 vaccine in newly diagnosed glioma. Study background: Before enrollment, the patients had been treated with radiotherapy alone, temozolomide alone, or both together. Most of them had received both.

The germline V gene encodes CDR1 KGHSH and CDR2 LQKENI. The CDR3 totals 14 residues. V lost 6 bases and J 10 bases, leaving 16 bases between the germline ends. This clone appeared once. The antigen remains unidentified. Documented time point: week 47, end of study. Every vaccine dose comprised 300 ug of mutant IDH1 20-mer peptide plus topical imiquimod. Profiled with immunoSEQ multiplex PCR; TCRdb holds only in-frame clones, not every one. The top ten hold 4% to 6% of the sample, which has about 34,000 clones, around nine tenths seen once. The sequence came from a woman in her 40s with glioma. The sequencing here drew on PBMCs, taken from a glioma patient whose treatment included an IDH1 peptide vaccine. This sequence joins TRBV18 and TRBJ1-6; no firm D call. The CDR3 sequence is CASSDLRTASPLHF. CDR3 DNA: TGTGCCAGCTCTGACCTAAGAACGGCGTCACCCCTCCACTTT. Based on the CDR3 plus reference TRBV18 and TRBJ1-6, the full variable domain is NAGVMQNPRHLVRRRGQEARLRCSPMKGHSHVYWYRQLPEEGLKFMVYLQKENIIDESGMPKERFSAEFPKEGPSILRIQQVVRGDSAAYFCASSDLRTASPLHFGNGTRLTVT.